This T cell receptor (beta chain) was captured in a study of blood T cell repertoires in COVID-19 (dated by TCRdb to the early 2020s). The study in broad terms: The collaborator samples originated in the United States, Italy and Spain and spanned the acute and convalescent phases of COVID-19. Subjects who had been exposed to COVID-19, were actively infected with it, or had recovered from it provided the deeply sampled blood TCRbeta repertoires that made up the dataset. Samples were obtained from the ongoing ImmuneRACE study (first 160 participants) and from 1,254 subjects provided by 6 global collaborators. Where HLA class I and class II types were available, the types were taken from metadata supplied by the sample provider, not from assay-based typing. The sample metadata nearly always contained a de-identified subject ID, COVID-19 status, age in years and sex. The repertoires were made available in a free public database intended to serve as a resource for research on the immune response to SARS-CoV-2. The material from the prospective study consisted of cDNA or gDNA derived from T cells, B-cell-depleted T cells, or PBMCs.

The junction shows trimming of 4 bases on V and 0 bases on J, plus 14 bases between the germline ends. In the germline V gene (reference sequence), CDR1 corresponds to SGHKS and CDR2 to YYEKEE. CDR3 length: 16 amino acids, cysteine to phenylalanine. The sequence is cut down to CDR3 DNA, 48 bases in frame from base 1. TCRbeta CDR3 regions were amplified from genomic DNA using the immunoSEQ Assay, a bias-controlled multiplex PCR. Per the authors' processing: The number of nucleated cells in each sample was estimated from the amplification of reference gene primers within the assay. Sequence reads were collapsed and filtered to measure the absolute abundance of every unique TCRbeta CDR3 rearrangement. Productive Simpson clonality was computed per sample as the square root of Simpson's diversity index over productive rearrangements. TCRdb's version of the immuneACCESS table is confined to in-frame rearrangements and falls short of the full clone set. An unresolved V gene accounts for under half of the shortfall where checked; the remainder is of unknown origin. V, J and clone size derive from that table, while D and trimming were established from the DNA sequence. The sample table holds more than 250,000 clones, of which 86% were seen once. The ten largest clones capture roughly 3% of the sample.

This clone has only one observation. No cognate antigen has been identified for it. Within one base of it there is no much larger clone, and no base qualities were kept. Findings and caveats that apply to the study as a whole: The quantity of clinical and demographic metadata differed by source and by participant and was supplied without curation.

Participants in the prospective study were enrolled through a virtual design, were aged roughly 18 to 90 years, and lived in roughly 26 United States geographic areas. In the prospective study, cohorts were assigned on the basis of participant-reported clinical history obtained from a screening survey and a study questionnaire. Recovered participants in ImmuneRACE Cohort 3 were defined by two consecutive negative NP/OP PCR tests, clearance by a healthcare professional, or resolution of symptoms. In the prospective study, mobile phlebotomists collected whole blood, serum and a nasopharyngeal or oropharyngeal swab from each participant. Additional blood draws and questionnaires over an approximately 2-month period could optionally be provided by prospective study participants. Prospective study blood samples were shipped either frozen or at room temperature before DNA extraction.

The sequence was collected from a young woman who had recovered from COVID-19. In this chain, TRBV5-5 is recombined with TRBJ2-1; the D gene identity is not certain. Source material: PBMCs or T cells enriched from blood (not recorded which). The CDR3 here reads CASSPNPVSSYNEQFF. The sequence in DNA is TGTGCCAGCAGCCCTAATCCCGTGAGCTCCTACAATGAGCAGTTCTTC. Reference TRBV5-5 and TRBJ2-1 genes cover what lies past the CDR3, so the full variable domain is DAGVTQSPTHLIKTRGQQVTLRCSPISGHKSVSWYQQVLGQGPQFIFQYYEKEERGRGNFPDRFSARQFPNYSSELNVNALLLGDSALYLCASSPNPVSSYNEQFFGPGTRLTVL.